The 24 T cell receptor beta chains listed next were all sequenced from one sample in a study of cytotoxic CD8 clonotypes in ibrutinib-treated CLL. The repertoire was sequenced with immunoSEQ multiplex PCR; TCRdb's copy has only in-frame clones and lacks some. The table includes some 130,000 clones, about 91% detected once. Sequences were derived from PBMCs, sampled after 12 months of ibrutinib treatment. Every receptor here comes from a human donor with chronic lymphocytic leukemia.

This rearrangement joins TRBV28 to TRBJ1-4; 7 bases fit TRBD1. V dropped 5 bases and J dropped 3; count of bases not matched to a gene: 15. Germline CDR1 and CDR2: MDHEN and SYDVKM. The CDR3 contains 18 residues. The CDR3 sequence: CASSRNSFRGTANEKLFF. CDR3 nucleotides: TGTGCCAGCAGTCGAAACTCCTTCCGCGGGACAGCTAATGAAAAACTGTTTTTT.

The rearrangement joins TRBV27 to TRBJ2-5; tentatively, D is TRBD2 (7 bases). Germline CDR1 reads MNHEY; CDR2 reads SMNVEV (reference sequence). V gave up 2 bases and J gave up 3 bases, with 25 bases separating them. The CDR3 runs 19 residues. The CDR3: CASSLTGGVRREEEETQYF. The CDR3 nucleotides read TGTGCCAGCAGTTTAACCGGGGGCGTTAGACGGGAGGAAGAAGAGACCCAGTACTTC.

This chain uses TRBV30 with TRBJ2-7; 12 bases fit TRBD1. V lost 3 bases and J lost 9; bases outside the gene matches: 12. Germline values: CDR1 GTSNPN, CDR2 SVGIG (reference sequence). The CDR3 has 15 amino acids. The CDR3 spells CAWRQPGQGARRQYF. CDR3 sequence (DNA): TGTGCCTGGAGGCAACCGGGACAGGGGGCGAGGAGGCAGTACTTC.

The chain links TRBV25-1 to TRBJ2-7; 10 nucleotides align to TRBD1. CDR3 length equals 17 residues. Trimming removed 2 bases from V and 7 bases from J; junction bases left unmatched: 14. Germline lookup yields CDR1 MGHDK and CDR2 SYGVNS. The CDR3 sequence is CASSEVRAGQGLGEQYF. CDR3 coding DNA: TGTGCCAGCAGTGAAGTTCGAGCGGGACAGGGGCTGGGGGAGCAGTACTTC.

This sequence joins TRBV6-4 and TRBJ2-3, with TRBD2 matching 10 bases. Germline CDR1 and CDR2: MRHNA and SNTAGT. Losses at the gene ends were 10 bases for V and 3 bases for J; bases not matched to a gene: 7. The CDR3 contains 14 residues. Here the CDR3 reads CATPRTSGTDTQYF. CDR3 nucleotides: TGTGCCACCCCACGGACTAGCGGAACAGATACGCAGTATTTT.

The chain employs TRBV9 and TRBJ2-7; 8 nucleotides align to TRBD1. Germline loops: CDR1 SGDLS, CDR2 YYNGEE. The J segment lost 3 bases and the V segment lost 4 bases, leaving 12 bases of the junction unmatched. There are 16 residues in the CDR3. The CDR3: CASSPWDRSNFYEQYF. CDR3 bases: TGTGCCAGCAGCCCATGGGACAGGAGCAATTTCTACGAGCAGTACTTC.

This chain connects TRBV2 to TRBJ2-5; 9 bases are shared with TRBD2. Trimming removed 6 bases from V and 2 bases from J; junction bases left unmatched: 4. Per germline, CDR1 SNHLY and CDR2 FYNNEI. The CDR3 sequence is 14 residues long. The chain's CDR3 is CASRETSGQETQYF. As DNA, the CDR3 is TGTGCCAGCAGGGAGACTAGCGGACAAGAGACCCAGTACTTC.

The chain carries TRBV7-2 and TRBJ2-7; D is possibly TRBD2 (6 bases). Germline values: CDR1 SGHTA, CDR2 FQGNSA. The CDR3 consists of 16 residues. Trimming shortened V by 6 bases and J by 3 bases, and 21 bases separated the two germline ends. The CDR3 DNA reads as TGTGCCAGCAGGCGCACTGGGCTTGGACTATTCTACGAGCAGTACTTC. This encodes CASRRTGLGLFYEQYF.

The V and J genes are TRBV27 and TRBJ2-2, with 10 bases lining up with TRBD1. Trimming at V came to 2 bases and at J to 2 bases, leaving 11 bases not matched to a gene. Germline V CDR1 and CDR2: MNHEY, SMNVEV (reference sequence). The CDR3 runs 19 residues. This CDR3 reads CASSLPGVRTGGNTGELFF. CDR3 nucleotide sequence: TGTGCCAGCAGTTTACCGGGTGTACGGACAGGGGGAAACACCGGGGAGCTGTTTTTT.

The J gene is TRBJ2-1, the V gene TRBV4-1, with D possibly matching TRBD2 (5 bases). The CDR3 loop spans 14 amino acids. The V gene lost 4 bases and the J gene lost 6 bases, with 13 bases spanning the gap. CDR1 is MGHRA, CDR2 YSYEKL, per germline. The CDR3 reads CASSPSKDTNEQFF. CDR3 bases: TGCGCCAGCAGCCCTAGCAAGGATACCAATGAGCAGTTCTTC.

The chain joins TRBV4-2 to TRBJ2-7; 7 bases line up with TRBD2. This CDR3 is 12 amino acids long. The V gene end was trimmed by 6 bases and the J gene end by 7 bases; junction bases not matched to a gene: 6. The germline V gene has CDR1 LGHNA and CDR2 YNFKEQ. The chain's CDR3 is CASSLNGREQYF. The CDR3 DNA is TGTGCCAGCAGTCTAAACGGGAGGGAGCAGTACTTC.

The V call is TRBV2, the J call TRBJ1-5, with D hard to call. V shed 3 bases and J shed 4 bases, with 7 bases lying between them. This CDR3 is 13 amino acids long. From germline, CDR1 is SNHLY and CDR2 FYNNEI. CDR3 loop: CASSDSGNQPQHF. The CDR3 DNA reads TGTGCCAGCAGTGATTCGGGGAATCAGCCCCAGCATTTT.

CDR3 sequence: CASSVGGPESNIQYF. CDR3 DNA sequence: TGTGCCAGCAGCGTAGGGGGGCCGGAAAGTAACATTCAGTACTTC. The genes are TRBV9 and TRBJ2-4; D is perhaps TRBD1 (6 bases). CDR1 and CDR2 (germline): SGDLS, YYNGEE. This CDR3 is 15 amino acids long. With 0 bases removed from V and 7 bases from J, the gap between germline ends came to 14 bases.

The chain joins TRBV5-6 to TRBJ2-2; D remains ambiguous. V was cut by 0 bases and J by 2 bases, with 5 bases left in between. There are 14 residues in the CDR3. Looked up from germline, CDR1 is SGHDT and CDR2 is YYEEEE. CDR3 protein: CASSLVLNTGELFF. The CDR3, as DNA: TGTGCCAGCAGCTTGGTGCTTAACACCGGGGAGCTGTTTTTT.

This rearrangement joins TRBV19 to TRBJ1-3, with a possible D match to TRBD1 (5 bases). V gave up 4 bases and J gave up 1 base, with 17 bases separating them. Germline V gene lookup returns CDR1 LNHDA and CDR2 SQIVND (reference sequence). The CDR3 length is 17 residues. As DNA, the CDR3 is TGTGCCAGTAGTAGCTGGGGGGTATCTGCGTCTGGAAACACCATATATTTT. As protein: CASSSWGVSASGNTIYF.

The V and J genes are TRBV28 and TRBJ2-7; 7 nucleotides align to TRBD2. Unmatched junction bases numbered 10, after V lost 4 bases and J lost 4 bases. CDR3 length: 15 residues. In germline, CDR1 is MDHEN, CDR2 SYDVKM. The DNA for the CDR3 is TGTGCCAGCAGTTCCTATGGGGGAGGGCGGTACGAGCAGTACTTC. Amino acid sequence: CASSSYGGGRYEQYF.

V and J are TRBV11-3 and TRBJ2-1, with D tentatively TRBD1 or TRBD2 (5 bases each). In germline, CDR1 is SGHNT, CDR2 YENEEA. V lost 2 bases to trimming and J lost 3 bases, with 14 bases between them. The CDR3 sequence is 16 residues long. This chain's CDR3 is CASSLRGDLVYNEQFF. DNA for the CDR3: TGTGCCAGCAGCTTAAGAGGGGACCTAGTCTACAATGAGCAGTTCTTC. The entire variable domain, with the rest obtained from reference TRBV11-3 and TRBJ2-1, is as follows: EAGVVQSPRYKIIEKKQPVAFWCNPISGHNTLYWYLQNLGQGPELLIRYENEEAVDDSQLPKDRFSAERLKGVDSTLKIQPAELGDSAVYLCASSLRGDLVYNEQFFGPGTRLTVL.

The chain links TRBV29-1 to TRBJ2-7; D ambiguous. Germline V gives CDR1 SQVTM, CDR2 ANQGSEA. V was pared by 7 bases and J by 2 bases, with 15 bases between. The CDR3 spans 13 residues. CDR3 in amino acids: CSASKVEAYEQYF. CDR3 coding DNA: TGCAGCGCCTCCAAGGTTGAGGCCTACGAGCAGTACTTC.

The chain recombines TRBV15 with TRBJ2-7; a weak D match, TRBD1 (6 bases). The ends were cut back, 1 base at V and 1 base at J, with 8 bases in the middle. This CDR3 comprises 14 residues. Germline V gene lookup returns CDR1 LNHNV and CDR2 YYDKDF (reference sequence). DNA of the CDR3: TGTGCCACCAGCAGAGTGGGACAATCCTACGAGCAGTACTTC. This codes for CATSRVGQSYEQYF. Complete variable domain (other parts from reference TRBV15 and TRBJ2-7): DAMVIQNPRYQVTQFGKPVTLSCSQTLNHNVMYWYQQKSSQAPKLLFHYYDKDFNNEADTPDNFQSRRPNTSFCFLDIRSPGLGDTAMYLCATSRVGQSYEQYFGPGTRLTVT.

The rearrangement joins TRBV28 to TRBJ2-1, with 11 bases that match TRBD1. After removal of 6 bases from V and 7 bases from J, the junction contained 14 bases not matched to a gene. The length of the CDR3 is 17 residues. The germline gives CDR1 MDHEN, CDR2 SYDVKM. CDR3 sequence reads: CASRYTGQGAAFNEQFF. CDR3 DNA: TGTGCCAGCAGGTATACTGGACAGGGGGCGGCTTTTAATGAGCAGTTCTTC.

The V and J genes are TRBV25-1 and TRBJ2-3; TRBD1 matches at 7 bases. The CDR3 has 13 amino acids. Trimming cost V 9 bases and J 2 bases; bases outside gene matches: 5. CDR1 MGHDK and CDR2 SYGVNS come from the germline V gene. In DNA, the CDR3 is TGTGCCAGAGGGGACAGCTTCACAGATACGCAGTATTTT. Translating gives CARGDSFTDTQYF.

CDR3 amino acids: CASSLRDPGLAGSYEQYF. In nucleotides, the CDR3 is TGTGCCAGCAGTTTACGGGATCCGGGACTAGCGGGATCCTACGAGCAGTACTTC. The rearrangement uses TRBV27 and TRBJ2-7, with 13 bases that match TRBD2. The CDR3 consists of 18 residues. V lost 2 bases and J lost 1; bases outside the gene matches: 8. Germline CDR1 is MNHEY and CDR2 is SMNVEV (reference sequence).

J is TRBJ1-1 and V is TRBV7-3; D may be TRBD1 (5 bases). V shed 4 bases and J shed 3 bases, with 9 bases lying between them. This CDR3 is built from 13 residues. Germline V gene data show CDR1 as SGHTA and CDR2 as FQGTGA. Here the CDR3 DNA reads TGTGCCAGCAGCTCCAGGGTTTACACTGAAGCTTTCTTT. Translating it yields CASSSRVYTEAFF.

The chain uses TRBV12-5 and TRBJ1-5; no reliable D call. This CDR3 comprises 11 residues. Trimming took 6 bases from V and 5 from J, leaving 5 bases between them. The germline gives CDR1 LGHNT, CDR2 FRNRAP. Here the CDR3 DNA reads TGTGCTAGTGGGATAGATCAGCCCCAGCATTTT. Its translation: CASGIDQPQHF.